This T cell receptor beta chain was captured by sequencing in a study of blood T cells in healthy people across ages. General study results and limits: Estimated diversity across one million T cells was deemed an underestimate.

Of note for this clonotype: Antigen specificity is unknown.

The V and J ends lost 1 base and 8 bases respectively, with 12 bases between them. This CDR3 contains 15 residues. Germline CDR1 is SEHNR and CDR2 is FQNEAQ (reference sequence). Using a J-beta primer mix together with a sample-barcoded 5' primer, a second PCR was run for about 7 to 12 cycles. TCRdb independently ran MiXCR on the 5' RACE reads; one entry per CDR3 protein. The data show hundreds of thousands of distinct CDR3 sequences, with 22% seen just once and about 20% held by the top ten. Input material: blood. The V and J genes are TRBV7-9 and TRBJ1-6; D is perhaps TRBD1 (6 bases). This sequence originates from a man aged 65 to 85 in good health. The CDR3 here is CASSLVRGMDSPLHF. The DNA of the CDR3 is TGTGCCAGCAGCTTAGTCAGGGGTATGGATTCACCCCTCCACTTT.